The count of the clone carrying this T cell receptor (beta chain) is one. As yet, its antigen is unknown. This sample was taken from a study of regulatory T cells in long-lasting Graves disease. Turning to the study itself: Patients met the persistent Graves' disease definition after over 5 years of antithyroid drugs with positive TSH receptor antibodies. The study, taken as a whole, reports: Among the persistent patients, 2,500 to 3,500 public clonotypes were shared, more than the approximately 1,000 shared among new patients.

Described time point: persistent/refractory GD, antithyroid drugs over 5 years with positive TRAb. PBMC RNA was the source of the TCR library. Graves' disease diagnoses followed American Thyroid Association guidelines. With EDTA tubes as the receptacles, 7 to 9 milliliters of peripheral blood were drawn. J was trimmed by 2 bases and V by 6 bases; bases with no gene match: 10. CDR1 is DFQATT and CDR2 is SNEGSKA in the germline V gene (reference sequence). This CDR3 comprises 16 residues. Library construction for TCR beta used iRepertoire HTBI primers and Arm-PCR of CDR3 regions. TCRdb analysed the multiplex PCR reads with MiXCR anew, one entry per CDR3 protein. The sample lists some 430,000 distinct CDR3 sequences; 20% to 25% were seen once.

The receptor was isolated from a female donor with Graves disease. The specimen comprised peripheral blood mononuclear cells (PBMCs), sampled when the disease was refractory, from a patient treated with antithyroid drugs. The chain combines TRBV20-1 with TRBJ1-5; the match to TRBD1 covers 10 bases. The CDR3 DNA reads TGCAGTGCCCCCGACCGGGACAGGGGTGGCAATCAGCCCCAGCATTTT. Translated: CSAPDRDRGGNQPQHF.